This T cell receptor (beta chain) originates from a study of CXCR3-negative and CXCR3-positive naive CD8 T cells. Notes on the study in general: Naive CXCR3-positive and CXCR3-negative cells shared TRBV-TRBJ usage; memory cells diverged. Naive subsets were similarly diverse, while memory CD8+ repertoires were much less diverse.

CDR1 is SGHRS and CDR2 is YFSETQ in the germline V gene. CDR3 size: 13 residues. Naive CD8+ T cells had a CD45RO-CCR7+CD27+CD95- phenotype. On this clonotype itself: The antigen remains unidentified.

The authors made the TRB cDNA libraries by 5' RACE using UMI labels. After re-calling the 5' RACE reads, TCRdb lists one entry per CDR3 protein, DNA absent. The ten most abundant clones cover 0.29% of a sample with 100,000 to 150,000 distinct CDR3 sequences. The receptor was isolated from a human donor in good health. Some clones in this sample may be carry-over from other donors' samples. The sequenced material came from naive CXCR3- CD8+ T cells from blood. Regarding subset: CD45RO-CCR7+CD27+CD95- naive CD8+ T cells lacking CXCR3 (TNR3-). The J gene is TRBJ2-7, the V gene TRBV5-1; TCRdb selects TRBD1, and the lack of DNA leaves this call unchecked. CDR3: CASIGSSPYEQYF.